The rows below give T cell receptor beta chains drawn from one sample of a study of tumor and adjacent non-tumor tissue in lung cancer. TCRdb called the multiplex PCR reads again in MiXCR, with one record for every CDR3 protein. The sample carries about 68,000 distinct CDR3 sequences, 55% to 70% recorded once. Source material: lung tumor tissue. Receptors were obtained from a man in his forties or fifties with non-small cell lung cancer. CDR3s leave out the opening cysteine and the closing phenylalanine or tryptophan. A D gene is named only where the DNA matches it firmly. Clone size is given for some rows only: seen once, a few or many times, or a class if the clone is expanded.

CDR3 protein: ASSIARAGGYN; J gene: TRBJ1-2; clone size: .; V gene: TRBV28; D gene: .
CDR3 protein: ASSLAGNSNQPQH; J gene: TRBJ1-5; clone size: many; V gene: TRBV5-1; D gene: .
CDR3 protein: ASSLNRGENLV; J gene: TRBJ1-4; clone size: .; V gene: TRBV7-2; D gene: .
CDR3 protein: STVMGNTIY; J gene: TRBJ1-3; clone size: once; V gene: TRBV29-1; D gene: .
CDR3 protein: ASSRRSNTGEMF; J gene: TRBJ2-2; clone size: .; V gene: TRBV6-5; D gene: .
CDR3 protein: ASSPDREIHSPLH; J gene: TRBJ1-6; clone size: few; V gene: TRBV7-9; D gene: .
CDR3 protein: ACVRGRQETQY; J gene: TRBJ2-5; clone size: .; V gene: TRBV10-2; D gene: .
CDR3 protein: ASRPTANEQF; J gene: TRBJ2-1; clone size: .; V gene: TRBV6-5; D gene: .
CDR3 protein: AWNRFTDTQY; J gene: TRBJ2-3; clone size: many; V gene: TRBV30; D gene: .
CDR3 protein: ASSEMGDTQY; J gene: TRBJ2-3; clone size: many; V gene: TRBV6-1; D gene: .
CDR3 protein: ASSLTLWEQY; J gene: TRBJ2-7; clone size: many; V gene: TRBV6-1; D gene: .
CDR3 protein: SARVSGTAYGYT; J gene: TRBJ1-2; clone size: few; V gene: TRBV20-1; D gene: .
CDR3 protein: ASSYSGTGGYYEQY; J gene: TRBJ2-7; clone size: .; V gene: TRBV7-9; D gene: TRBD1
CDR3 protein: ACMEGPGYTEAF; J gene: TRBJ1-1; clone size: .; V gene: TRBV7-9; D gene: .
CDR3 protein: ASSRGYNEQF; J gene: TRBJ2-1; clone size: many; V gene: TRBV4-2; D gene: .
CDR3 protein: ASSLLAAQETQY; J gene: TRBJ2-5; clone size: few; V gene: TRBV7-9; D gene: .
CDR3 protein: ASRGQGSEQY; J gene: TRBJ2-7; clone size: .; V gene: TRBV2; D gene: TRBD1
CDR3 protein: ASSLTSRGADMQY; J gene: TRBJ2-3; clone size: .; V gene: TRBV11-2; D gene: .
CDR3 protein: ATTGTRWKNIQY; J gene: TRBJ2-4; clone size: .; V gene: TRBV6-5; D gene: .
CDR3 protein: ASRDDRFFLDTDTQC; J gene: TRBJ2-3; clone size: .; V gene: TRBV6-1; D gene: .
CDR3 protein: ANGLASGVYEQY; J gene: TRBJ2-7; clone size: .; V gene: TRBV11-3; D gene: TRBD2
CDR3 protein: ASSQDRLTMQC; J gene: TRBJ2-7; clone size: .; V gene: TRBV4-1; D gene: .
CDR3 protein: AWRGGDYGYT; J gene: TRBJ1-2; clone size: many; V gene: TRBV30; D gene: .
CDR3 protein: ASSFRSNSNQPQH; J gene: TRBJ1-5; clone size: .; V gene: TRBV6-5; D gene: .
CDR3 protein: ASSSRDMGNSPLH; J gene: TRBJ1-6; clone size: .; V gene: TRBV5-6; D gene: .
CDR3 protein: SVGSGLNSEAF; J gene: TRBJ1-1; clone size: few; V gene: TRBV29-1; D gene: .
CDR3 protein: ASTWGTSGIEQY; J gene: TRBJ2-7; clone size: .; V gene: TRBV2; D gene: TRBD2
CDR3 protein: ASSQGTTYEQY; J gene: TRBJ2-7; clone size: many; V gene: TRBV16; D gene: .
CDR3 protein: ASTPTHYDPPLH; J gene: TRBJ1-6; clone size: .; V gene: TRBV7-9; D gene: .
CDR3 protein: ASSYSYEMNTEAF; J gene: TRBJ1-1; clone size: many; V gene: TRBV6-5; D gene: .
CDR3 protein: ASSPSIGATEAF; J gene: TRBJ1-1; clone size: many; V gene: TRBV11-1; D gene: .
CDR3 protein: SVEDLSGQGKPPPFLVYNEQF; J gene: TRBJ2-1; clone size: few; V gene: TRBV29-1; D gene: TRBD1
CDR3 protein: ASSDWGLSQPQH; J gene: TRBJ1-5; clone size: few; V gene: TRBV2; D gene: .
CDR3 protein: ASSTPGTGGEQY; J gene: TRBJ2-7; clone size: few; V gene: TRBV28; D gene: TRBD1
CDR3 protein: ASSTEGGTGELF; J gene: TRBJ2-2; clone size: .; V gene: TRBV6-2/TRBV6-3; D gene: .
CDR3 protein: ASSLAGPQETQY; J gene: TRBJ2-5; clone size: .; V gene: TRBV7-9; D gene: .